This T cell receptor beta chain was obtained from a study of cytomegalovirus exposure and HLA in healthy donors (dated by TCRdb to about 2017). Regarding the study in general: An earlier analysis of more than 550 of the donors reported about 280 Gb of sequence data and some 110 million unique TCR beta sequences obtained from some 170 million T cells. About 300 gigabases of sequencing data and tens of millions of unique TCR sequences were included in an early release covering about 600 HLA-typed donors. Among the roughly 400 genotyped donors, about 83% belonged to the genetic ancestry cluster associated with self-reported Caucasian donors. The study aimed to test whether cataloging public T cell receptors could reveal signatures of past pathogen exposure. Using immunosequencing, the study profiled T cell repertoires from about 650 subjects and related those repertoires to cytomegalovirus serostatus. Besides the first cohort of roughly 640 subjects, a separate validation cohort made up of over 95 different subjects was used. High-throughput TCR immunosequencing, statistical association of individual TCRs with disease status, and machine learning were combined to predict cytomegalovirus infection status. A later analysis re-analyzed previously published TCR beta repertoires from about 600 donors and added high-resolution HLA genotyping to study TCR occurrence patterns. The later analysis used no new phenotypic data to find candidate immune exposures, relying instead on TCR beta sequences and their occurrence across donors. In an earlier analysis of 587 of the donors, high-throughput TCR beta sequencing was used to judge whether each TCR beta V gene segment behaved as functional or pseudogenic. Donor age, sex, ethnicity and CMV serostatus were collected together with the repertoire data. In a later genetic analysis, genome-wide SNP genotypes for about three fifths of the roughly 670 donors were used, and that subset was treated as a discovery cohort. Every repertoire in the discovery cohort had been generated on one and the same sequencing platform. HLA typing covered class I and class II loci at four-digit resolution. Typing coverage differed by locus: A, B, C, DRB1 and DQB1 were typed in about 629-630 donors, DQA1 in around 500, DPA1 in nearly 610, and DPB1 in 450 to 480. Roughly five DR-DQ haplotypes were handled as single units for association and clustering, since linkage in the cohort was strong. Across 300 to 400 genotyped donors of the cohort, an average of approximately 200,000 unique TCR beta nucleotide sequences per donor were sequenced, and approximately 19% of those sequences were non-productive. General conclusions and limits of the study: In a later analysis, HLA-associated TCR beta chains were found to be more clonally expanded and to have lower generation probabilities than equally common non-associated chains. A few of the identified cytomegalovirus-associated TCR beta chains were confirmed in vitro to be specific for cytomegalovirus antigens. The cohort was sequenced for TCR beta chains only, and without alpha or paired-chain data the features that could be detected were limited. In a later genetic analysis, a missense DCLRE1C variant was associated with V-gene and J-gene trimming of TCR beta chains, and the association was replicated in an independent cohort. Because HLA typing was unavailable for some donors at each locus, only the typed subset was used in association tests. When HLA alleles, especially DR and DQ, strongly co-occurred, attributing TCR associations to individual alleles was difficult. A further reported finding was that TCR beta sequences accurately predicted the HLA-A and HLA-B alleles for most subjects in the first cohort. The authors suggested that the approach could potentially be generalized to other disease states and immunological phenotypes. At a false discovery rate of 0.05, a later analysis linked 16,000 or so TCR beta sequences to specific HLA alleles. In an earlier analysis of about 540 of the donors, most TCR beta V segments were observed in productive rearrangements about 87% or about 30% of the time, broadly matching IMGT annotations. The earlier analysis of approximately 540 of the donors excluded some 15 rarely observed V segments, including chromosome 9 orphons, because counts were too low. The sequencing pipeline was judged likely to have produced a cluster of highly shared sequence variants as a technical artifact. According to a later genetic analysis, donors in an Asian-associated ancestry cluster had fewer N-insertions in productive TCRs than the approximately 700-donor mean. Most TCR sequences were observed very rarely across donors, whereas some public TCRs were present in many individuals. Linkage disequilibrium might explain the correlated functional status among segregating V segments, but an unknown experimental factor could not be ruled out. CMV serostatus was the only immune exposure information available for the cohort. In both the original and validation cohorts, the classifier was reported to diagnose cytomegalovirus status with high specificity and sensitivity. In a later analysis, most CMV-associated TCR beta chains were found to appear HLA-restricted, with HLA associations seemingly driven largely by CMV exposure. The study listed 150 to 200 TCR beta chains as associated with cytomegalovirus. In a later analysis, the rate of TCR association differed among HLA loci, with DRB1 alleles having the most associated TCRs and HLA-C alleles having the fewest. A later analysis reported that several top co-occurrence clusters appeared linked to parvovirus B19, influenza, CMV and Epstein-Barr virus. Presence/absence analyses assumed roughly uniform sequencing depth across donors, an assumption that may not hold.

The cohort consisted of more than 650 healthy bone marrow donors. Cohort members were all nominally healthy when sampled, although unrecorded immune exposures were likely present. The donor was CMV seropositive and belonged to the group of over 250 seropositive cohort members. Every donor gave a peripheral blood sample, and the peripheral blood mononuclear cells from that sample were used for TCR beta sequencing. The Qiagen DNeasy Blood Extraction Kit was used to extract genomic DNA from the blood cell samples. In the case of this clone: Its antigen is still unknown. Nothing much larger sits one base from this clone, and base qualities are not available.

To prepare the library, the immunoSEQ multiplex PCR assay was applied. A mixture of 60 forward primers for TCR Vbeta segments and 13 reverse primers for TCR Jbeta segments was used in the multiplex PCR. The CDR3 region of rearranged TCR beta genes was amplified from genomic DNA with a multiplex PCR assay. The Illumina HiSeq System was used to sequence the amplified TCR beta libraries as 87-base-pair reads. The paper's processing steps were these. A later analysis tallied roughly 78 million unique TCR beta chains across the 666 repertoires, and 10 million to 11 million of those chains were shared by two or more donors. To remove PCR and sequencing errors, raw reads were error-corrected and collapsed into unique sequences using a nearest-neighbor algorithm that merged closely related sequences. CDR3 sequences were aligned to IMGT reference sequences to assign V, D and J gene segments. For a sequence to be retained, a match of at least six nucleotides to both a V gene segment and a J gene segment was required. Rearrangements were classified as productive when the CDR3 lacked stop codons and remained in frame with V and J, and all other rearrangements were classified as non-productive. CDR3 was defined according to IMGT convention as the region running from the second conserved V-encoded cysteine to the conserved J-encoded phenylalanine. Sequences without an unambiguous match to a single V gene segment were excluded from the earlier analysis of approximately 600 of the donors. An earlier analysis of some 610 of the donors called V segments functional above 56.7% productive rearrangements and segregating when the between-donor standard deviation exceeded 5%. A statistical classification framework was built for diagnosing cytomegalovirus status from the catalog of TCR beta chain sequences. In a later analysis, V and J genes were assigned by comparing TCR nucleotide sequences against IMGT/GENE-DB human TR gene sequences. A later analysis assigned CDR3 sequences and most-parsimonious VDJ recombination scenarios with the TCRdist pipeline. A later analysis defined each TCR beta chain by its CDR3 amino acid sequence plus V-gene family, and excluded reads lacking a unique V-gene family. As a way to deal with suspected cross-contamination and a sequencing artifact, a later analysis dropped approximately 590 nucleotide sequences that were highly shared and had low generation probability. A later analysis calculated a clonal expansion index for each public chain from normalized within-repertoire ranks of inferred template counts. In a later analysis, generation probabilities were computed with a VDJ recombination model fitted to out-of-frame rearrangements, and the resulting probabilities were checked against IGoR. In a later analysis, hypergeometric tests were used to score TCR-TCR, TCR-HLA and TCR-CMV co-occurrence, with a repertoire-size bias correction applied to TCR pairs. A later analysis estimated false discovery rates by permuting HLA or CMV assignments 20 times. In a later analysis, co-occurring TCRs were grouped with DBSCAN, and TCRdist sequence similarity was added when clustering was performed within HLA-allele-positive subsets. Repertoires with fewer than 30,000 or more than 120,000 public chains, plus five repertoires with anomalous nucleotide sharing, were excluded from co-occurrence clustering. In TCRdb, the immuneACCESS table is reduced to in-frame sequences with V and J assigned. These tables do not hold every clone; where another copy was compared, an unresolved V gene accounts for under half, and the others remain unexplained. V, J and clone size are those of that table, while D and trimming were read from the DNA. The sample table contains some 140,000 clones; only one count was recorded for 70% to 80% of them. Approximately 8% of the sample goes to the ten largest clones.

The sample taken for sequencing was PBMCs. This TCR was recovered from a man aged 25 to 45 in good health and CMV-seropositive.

The nucleotide sequence is TGTGCCAGCAGTGAATTCAGGGTTGACGAGACCCAGTACTTC. This is translated as CASSEFRVDETQYF. The chain links TRBV25-1 with TRBJ2-5, and the D gene may be TRBD1, 5 bases matching. V loses 1 base of germline sequence and J loses 5 bases, and the interval between the two ends is 11 bases. CDR1 and CDR2 (MGHDK, SYGVNS) derive from the germline V gene. The CDR3 runs 14 residues from the cysteine to the phenylalanine. Only the CDR3 region is kept as DNA, spanning 42 bases read in frame from base 1. The full variable domain, with segments outside the CDR3 supplied by the reference TRBV25-1 and TRBJ2-5 proteins, appears as EADIYQTPRYLVIGTGKKITLECSQTMGHDKMYWYQQDPGMELHLIHYSYGVNSTEKGDLSSESTVSRIRTEHFPLTLESARPSHTSQYLCASSEFRVDETQYFGPGTRLLVL.